The source of this T cell receptor beta chain is a study of CXCR3-negative and CXCR3-positive naive CD8 T cells. Notes on the study in general: Diversity was high in both naive subsets and much lower in memory cells. When CXCR3-positive naive cells were set against CXCR3-negative naive cells, the former had more hydrophobic TRB CDR3s.

Notes on this clonotype: Its antigen is not known.

Naive CD8+ T cells showed a CD45RO-CCR7+CD27+CD95- phenotype. The V gene's germline CDR1 is KGHSH and CDR2 LQKENI. CDR3 length: 14 amino acids. The libraries of TRB cDNA were prepared using 5' RACE with UMI labels. TCRdb derives one entry per CDR3 protein from the 5' RACE reads, leaving out DNA. Reported are about 89,000 distinct CDR3 sequences; the ten largest clones contain around 0.53%. Sequencing was done on a sample of naive CXCR3+ CD8+ T cells from blood. Documented subset: CD45RO-CCR7+CD27+CD95- naive CD8+ T cells expressing CXCR3 (TNR3+). V usage is TRBV18 and J usage is TRBJ1-2. The receptor's source is a human donor in good health. Some clones in this sample may be carry-over from other donors' samples. This chain's CDR3 is CASSPGVTDYGYTF.